These 31 T cell receptor beta chains share one sample of origin, sequenced in a study of Ad26.COV2.S vaccination and SARS-CoV-2 variants. Treatment meaning: roughly 18 received Ad26.COV2.S at low or high dose, single or two shots; roughly 5 received placebo; per-sample allocation not given. Material that was analyzed had been drawn on day 63 after the first vaccine or placebo injection. Libraries were prepared by immunoSEQ multiplex PCR; TCRdb keeps only in-frame clonotypes and omits some of them. The table records hundreds of thousands of clones, about 88% of them present only once. The material was peripheral blood, obtained in a trial of Ad26.COV2.S vaccine versus placebo. The receptors originated from a person aged 18-65 years who received the Ad26.COV2.S COVID-19 vaccine or a placebo.

This chain connects TRBV9 to TRBJ1-2; D is undetermined. The CDR3 sequence is 12 residues long. CDR1 and CDR2 from the germline V gene are SGDLS and YYNGEE. Trimming took 4 bases from V and 4 from J, leaving 8 bases between them. The CDR3 nucleotides read TGTGCCAGCAGCACCAGAAGCTATGGCTACACCTTC. Its protein product is CASSTRSYGYTF. Combining the CDR3 with reference TRBV9 and TRBJ1-2 gives the whole variable domain DSGVTQTPKHLITATGQRVTLRCSPRSGDLSVYWYQQSLDQGLQFLIQYYNGEERAKGNILERFSAQQFPDLHSELNLSSLELGDSALYFCASSTRSYGYTFGSGTRLTVV.

The chain combines TRBV5-1 with TRBJ2-3, with D possibly being TRBD2 (7 bases). The length of the CDR3 is 19 residues. Per the germline V gene, CDR1 is SGHRS and CDR2 is YFSETQ. V lost 0 bases to trimming and J lost 1 base, with 21 bases between them. CDR3 loop: CASSLEGDFGGLRTDTQYF. In nucleotides, the CDR3 is TGCGCCAGCAGCTTGGAAGGGGATTTCGGGGGGCTTCGCACAGATACGCAGTATTTT.

This chain joins TRBV10-2 and TRBJ1-2, with no clear D. The V and J ends lost 3 bases and 5 bases respectively, with 10 bases between them. Germline V gives CDR1 WSHSY, CDR2 SAAADI. CDR3 length: 13 amino acids. This CDR3 reads CASSDPGDYGYTF. DNA of the CDR3: TGCGCCAGCAGTGACCCAGGTGATTATGGCTACACCTTC.

The CDR3 coding sequence is TGTGCCAGCAGCTTAGGCAGCAATGAGCAGTTCTTC. Amino acid sequence: CASSLGSNEQFF. V and J are TRBV7-9 and TRBJ2-1; no clear D. V was shortened by 1 base and J by 6 bases, with 4 bases between the two germline ends. Germline CDR1 is SEHNR and CDR2 is FQNEAQ (reference sequence). There are 12 residues in the CDR3. The full variable domain, completed using reference TRBV7-9 and TRBJ2-1, is DTGVSQNPRHKITKRGQNVTFRCDPISEHNRLYWYRQTLGQGPEFLTYFQNEAQLEKSRLLSDRFSAERPKGSFSTLEIQRTEQGDSAMYLCASSLGSNEQFFGPGTRLTVL.

V gene TRBV2 combines with J gene TRBJ1-3; a possible D gene is TRBD1 (5 bases). CDR1 and CDR2 (germline): SNHLY, FYNNEI. Trimming removed 3 bases at V and 9 bases at J, with 9 bases between. The CDR3 has 12 amino acids. CDR3 sequence: CASSEGDVTIYF. The CDR3 DNA follows: TGTGCCAGCAGTGAGGGGGATGTCACCATATATTTT.

The J gene is TRBJ2-5, the V gene TRBV11-2; D unclear. V lost 2 bases and J lost 1, with 17 bases in between. CDR1 is SGHAT, CDR2 FQNNGV, per germline. This CDR3 has 17 amino acids. The CDR3 protein is CASSLFFDVAIQETQYF. The CDR3, as DNA: TGTGCCAGCAGCTTATTTTTTGACGTGGCTATCCAAGAGACCCAGTACTTC.

This chain joins TRBV5-4 and TRBJ1-2, with 9 bases matching TRBD1. In germline, CDR1 is SGHNT, CDR2 YYREEE (reference sequence). With 0 bases clipped from V and 4 bases from J, the junction kept 7 bases outside the gene matches. The CDR3 is made up of 16 amino acids. The CDR3 nucleotides read TGTGCCAGCAGCTTGGACAGGGGGCGGGGTTCCTATGGCTACACCTTC. It yields the protein CASSLDRGRGSYGYTF.

The chain recombines TRBV5-8 with TRBJ1-2; 9 bases agree with TRBD1. Trimming took 6 bases from V and 4 from J; bases not matched to a gene: 4. From germline, CDR1 is SGHTS and CDR2 YDEGEE. The CDR3 is 13 residues long. CDR3 in amino acids: CASNPDRGYGYTF. In DNA form, the CDR3 reads TGTGCCAGCAACCCGGACAGGGGCTATGGCTACACCTTC.

The rearrangement links TRBV15 to TRBJ1-2, with D possibly TRBD1 on 5 matching bases. This CDR3 contains 15 residues. The germline V and J ends were trimmed by 9 bases and 5 bases, with 22 bases remaining between them. Germline V lookup: CDR1 LNHNV, CDR2 YYDKDF (reference sequence). Written as DNA, the CDR3 is TGTGCCACAAGGAAAGCGGGGGGAGGCTTTTATGGCTACACCTTC. This encodes CATRKAGGGFYGYTF.

The V gene is TRBV24-1, the J gene TRBJ2-7; TRBD1 agrees at 8 bases. This CDR3 spans 19 amino acids. Germline-derived CDR1 and CDR2 are KGHDR and SFDVKD. The trim removed 1 base at V and 3 bases at J, leaving 16 bases unmatched. CDR3 nucleotide sequence: TGTGCCACCAGTGATTTAGTTCGAGCCGGGACAGGCCAGGGCTACGAGCAGTACGTC. It translates to CATSDLVRAGTGQGYEQYV.

V is TRBV5-6 and J is TRBJ2-7, with TRBD2 matching over 13 bases. Germline CDR1 SGHDT, CDR2 YYEEEE. J gave up 12 bases and V 4 bases, and 10 bases lay outside the gene matches. This CDR3 region has 14 residues. CDR3 residues: CASSLTSGRASVYV. The CDR3 nucleotides read TGTGCCAGCAGCCTTACTAGCGGGAGGGCCTCGGTGTACGTC.

This clone was seen a single time. The V gene is TRBV14, the J gene TRBJ1-2, with D hard to call. Trimming cost V 1 base and J 8 bases, with 11 bases left between them. Germline V gene data show CDR1 as SGHDN and CDR2 as FVKESK. CDR3 length equals 13 residues. CDR3 sequence reads: CASSQAGYSGYTF. In nucleotides, the CDR3 is TGTGCCAGCAGCCAAGCCGGGTACAGCGGCTACACCTTC. The full variable domain, in which reference TRBV14 and TRBJ1-2 provide the parts outside the CDR3, is EAGVTQFPSHSVIEKGQTVTLRCDPISGHDNLYWYRRVMGKEIKFLLHFVKESKQDESGMPNNRFLAERTGGTYSTLKVQPAELEDSGVYFCASSQAGYSGYTFGSGTRLTVV.

This clone was observed a single time. Distinct nucleotide sequences in the sample also encode this CDR3. The J gene is TRBJ1-5, the V gene TRBV30, with D unresolved. Per the germline V gene, CDR1 is GTSNPN and CDR2 is SVGIG (reference sequence). V was pared by 5 bases and J by 0 bases, with 8 bases between. The CDR3 extends over 13 amino acids. The CDR3 sequence: CAWSGDSNQPQHF. In nucleotides, the CDR3 is TGTGCCTGGTCCGGGGATAGCAATCAGCCCCAGCATTTT. Using reference TRBV30 and TRBJ1-5 for the parts outside the CDR3, the full variable domain is SQTIHQWPATLVQPVGSPLSLECTVEGTSNPNLYWYRQAAGRGLQLLFYSVGIGQISSEVPQNLSASRPQDRQFILSSKKLLLSDSGFYLCAWSGDSNQPQHFGDGTRLSIL.

V usage is TRBV30 and J usage is TRBJ1-4; the D is unclear. Germline V gene sequence: CDR1 GTSNPN, CDR2 SVGIG (reference sequence). Trimming took off 6 bases at V and 4 bases at J, with 18 bases between the two ends. The CDR3 length is 15 residues. In DNA, the CDR3 is TGTGCCTGCCACGGCGGGTGGGGTCTTAATGAAAAACTGTTTTTT. Translating gives CACHGGWGLNEKLFF.

This sequence joins TRBV6-2 or TRBV6-3 and TRBJ2-1; no clear D. In germline, CDR1 is MNHEY, CDR2 SVGEGT. The CDR3 has 18 amino acids. Trimming took 5 bases from V and 0 from J, leaving 20 bases between them. CDR3 protein: CASSPRWVGFGSYNEQFF. The CDR3 DNA reads as TGTGCCAGCAGTCCCCGATGGGTAGGCTTCGGCTCCTACAATGAGCAGTTCTTC.

J is TRBJ2-3 and V is TRBV7-3; TRBD2 agrees at 12 bases. The V gene's germline CDR1 is SGHTA and CDR2 FQGTGA. The CDR3 is 17 residues long. Losses at the gene ends were 4 bases for V and 7 bases for J; bases not matched to a gene: 12. The CDR3 nucleotides are TGTGCCAGCAGCTGGCTAGCGGGAGGGACCCCCCCGTATACGCAGTATTTT. Protein: CASSWLAGGTPPYTQYF.

This chain joins TRBV6-5 and TRBJ1-1; TRBD1 agrees at 7 bases. V lost 7 bases, J lost 4 bases, and 6 bases stayed unmatched. There are 13 residues in the CDR3. Germline CDR1 and CDR2: MNHEY and SVGAGI. The CDR3 nucleotides are TGTGCCAGCATGTGGACAGGAAGCACTGAAGCTTTCTTT. Its protein product is CASMWTGSTEAFF.

J is TRBJ2-7 and V is TRBV14; D not resolved. Germline CDR1 reads SGHDN; CDR2 reads FVKESK. V lost 3 bases and J lost 3, with 9 bases in between. The CDR3 is 13 residues long. In nucleotides, the CDR3 is TGTGCCAGCAGCCAGGGCGGTCTCTACGAGCAGTACGTC. Translation gives CASSQGGLYEQYV.

The chain joins TRBV29-1 to TRBJ1-1, with D unresolved. The CDR3 covers 11 residues. V was clipped by 7 bases and J by 1 base, with 7 bases between them. From germline, CDR1 is SQVTM and CDR2 ANQGSEA. CDR3 DNA: TGCAGCGGGAGAGAGAACACTGAAGCTTTCTTT. It yields the protein CSGRENTEAFF.

The chain has TRBV4-3 and TRBJ2-1; either TRBD1 or TRBD2 may supply D (5 bases each). The CDR3 loop spans 17 amino acids. Looked up from germline, CDR1 is LGHNA and CDR2 is YSLEER. V was shortened by 0 bases and J by 2 bases, with 14 bases between the two germline ends. The CDR3 here is CASSQEGTMGAYNEQFF. The CDR3 DNA is TGCGCCAGCAGCCAAGAAGGGACGATGGGGGCCTACAATGAGCAGTTCTTC.

This clone was seen more than once but under ten times. This chain connects TRBV11-3 to TRBJ2-1; D call uncertain. Germline V gives CDR1 SGHNT, CDR2 YENEEA. CDR3 length: 11 amino acids. The ends were cut back, 3 bases at V and 7 bases at J, with 4 bases in the middle. The CDR3 DNA follows: TGTGCCAGCAGCTTGATGAATGAGCAGTTCTTC. Translation gives CASSLMNEQFF. Complete variable domain (other parts from reference TRBV11-3 and TRBJ2-1): EAGVVQSPRYKIIEKKQPVAFWCNPISGHNTLYWYLQNLGQGPELLIRYENEEAVDDSQLPKDRFSAERLKGVDSTLKIQPAELGDSAVYLCASSLMNEQFFGPGTRLTVL.

The rearrangement uses TRBV29-1 and TRBJ2-2, with 8 bases matching TRBD1. The CDR3 spans 13 residues. V dropped 4 bases and J dropped 5; count of bases not matched to a gene: 3. Germline CDR1 SQVTM, CDR2 ANQGSEA. The chain's CDR3 is CSVGTGFTGELFF. Written as DNA, the CDR3 is TGCAGCGTTGGGACAGGGTTTACCGGGGAGCTGTTTTTT.

In its sample, this clone was seen once. The chain employs TRBV5-1 and TRBJ2-5; D possibly uses TRBD1 or TRBD2 (5 bases each). In germline, CDR1 is SGHRS, CDR2 YFSETQ. The V end lost 7 bases, the J end lost 1 base, and 14 bases lay between the germline ends. The CDR3 consists of 14 residues. CDR3 protein: CASGELGTQETQYF. Here the CDR3 DNA reads TGCGCCAGCGGCGAACTAGGGACCCAAGAGACCCAGTACTTC.

This chain uses TRBV5-4 with TRBJ2-1, with D hard to call. This CDR3 comprises 14 residues. Germline loops: CDR1 SGHNT, CDR2 YYREEE (reference sequence). Deletions cut 3 bases from V and 3 bases from J, with 10 bases between. This CDR3 is CASSSASNYNEQFF. The CDR3 DNA sequence: TGTGCCAGCAGCTCAGCCTCAAACTACAATGAGCAGTTCTTC.

The chain joins TRBV10-1 to TRBJ1-5; D is possibly TRBD1 (6 bases). The V gene lost 2 bases and the J gene lost 5 bases, with 13 bases spanning the gap. Germline loops: CDR1 WNHNN, CDR2 SYGVQD (reference sequence). The CDR3 is 15 amino acids. CDR3 region: CASSEGKDRHQPQHF. The DNA for the CDR3 is TGCGCCAGCAGTGAGGGGAAAGACAGGCATCAGCCCCAGCATTTT.

The chain joins TRBV5-5 to TRBJ1-2; D uncertain. CDR1 SGHKS and CDR2 YYEKEE come from the germline V gene (reference sequence). This CDR3 has 14 residues. Trimming stripped 0 bases from V and 7 bases from J, with 13 bases between. CDR3 region: CASSLVVVLGGYTF. CDR3 nucleotide sequence: TGTGCCAGCAGCTTGGTGGTGGTTTTAGGTGGCTACACCTTC.

This clone showed up just once. The chain has TRBV27 and TRBJ2-7; 8 bases fit TRBD1. V was clipped by 0 bases and J by 4 bases; unmatched bases: 8. Germline V lookup: CDR1 MNHEY, CDR2 SMNVEV (reference sequence). The CDR3 is made up of 16 amino acids. Here the CDR3 reads CASSLSPGTGFYEQYV. CDR3 sequence (DNA): TGTGCCAGCAGTTTATCCCCCGGGACAGGCTTTTACGAGCAGTACGTC.

The V call is TRBV4-1, the J call TRBJ2-7; TRBD1 is a possible D gene (6 bases). With 3 bases removed from V and 0 bases from J, the gap between germline ends came to 15 bases. Germline CDR1 reads MGHRA; CDR2 reads YSYEKL. This CDR3 comprises 16 residues. The CDR3 DNA sequence: TGCGCCAGCAGCCATACCAGGGGACGGAGCTCCTACGAGCAGTACTTC. This translates into CASSHTRGRSSYEQYF.

The chain employs TRBV5-6 and TRBJ2-7; the D is unclear. The V end lost 2 bases, the J end lost 1 base, and 16 bases lay between the germline ends. Per the germline V gene, CDR1 is SGHDT and CDR2 is YYEEEE. This CDR3 is built from 16 residues. CDR3 region: CASSFERTLGSYEQYV. In nucleotides, the CDR3 is TGTGCCAGCAGCTTCGAACGGACCCTCGGGTCCTACGAGCAGTACGTC.

The J gene is TRBJ2-6, the V gene TRBV2; 10 positions agree with TRBD1. This CDR3 is built from 13 residues. V lost 1 base and J lost 12; bases outside the gene matches: 0. From germline, CDR1 is SNHLY and CDR2 FYNNEI. CDR3: CASSEGTGGVLTF. The CDR3 nucleotides are TGTGCCAGCAGTGAAGGGACAGGGGGCGTCCTGACTTTC.

This clone was counted between two and nine times. The J gene is TRBJ1-2, the V gene TRBV7-2; weak D call: TRBD1 (5 bases). The CDR3 is 17 amino acids. The V gene's germline CDR1 is SGHTA and CDR2 FQGNSA. V was cut by 4 bases and J by 8 bases, with 26 bases left in between. CDR3: CASSCRDLNRPSCGYTF. DNA for the CDR3: TGTGCCAGCAGCTGCCGGGACCTTAATAGACCTTCGTGCGGCTACACCTTC.